These 25 T cell receptor beta chains originate from one sample sequenced in a study of shared clonotypes between healthy human individuals. The naive CD8 population came from CD45RO-negative cells selected for CCR7, without terminally differentiated effector memory CD45RA+ cells. TCRdb keeps only in-frame clones here, not all; method: immunoSEQ multiplex PCR. The sample yields approximately 600,000 clones, 85% to 95% seen once. Sample: naive CD8+ T cells sorted from blood. The receptors were sampled from a woman aged 25 to 39 in good health.

This sequence joins TRBV27 and TRBJ2-7, with D possibly called TRBD1 or TRBD2 (5 bases each). V was shortened by 7 bases and J by 5 bases, with 15 bases between the two germline ends. The CDR3 has 13 amino acids. In germline, CDR1 is MNHEY, CDR2 SMNVEV (reference sequence). The CDR3 reads CASTTGQLNEQYF. CDR3 nucleotide sequence: TGTGCCAGCACCACGGGGCAGCTTAACGAGCAGTACTTC.

This chain connects TRBV28 to TRBJ2-7; tentatively, D is TRBD1 (6 bases). V was cut by 6 bases and J by 4 bases, with 16 bases left in between. Germline V gene data show CDR1 as MDHEN and CDR2 as SYDVKM. The CDR3 sequence is 14 residues long. The CDR3 sequence is CASRIQGGGYEQYF. The CDR3 DNA reads as TGTGCCAGCAGGATACAGGGCGGTGGATACGAGCAGTACTTC.

The V gene is TRBV6-6, the J gene TRBJ1-4; D is undetermined. This CDR3 spans 14 amino acids. Trimming shortened V by 5 bases and J by 5 bases, and 12 bases separated the two germline ends. Germline-derived CDR1 and CDR2 are MNHNY and SVGAGI (reference sequence). CDR3 region: CASSRRGNNEKLFF. The CDR3 nucleotides are TGTGCCAGCAGTCGCCGGGGTAACAATGAAAAACTGTTTTTT.

The chain is built from TRBV2 and TRBJ2-7, with D perhaps matching TRBD1 (6 bases). V lost 3 bases to trimming and J lost 5 bases, with 14 bases between them. The germline CDR1 and CDR2 sequences are SNHLY and FYNNEI. The CDR3 totals 14 residues. CDR3 sequence reads: CASSDFQGTHEQYF. The CDR3 coding sequence is TGTGCCAGCAGTGACTTCCAGGGGACACACGAGCAGTACTTC.

The genes are TRBV19 and TRBJ1-1; 10 bases fit TRBD1. CDR3 length: 17 residues. Germline trimming cut 5 bases from V and 5 bases from J; bases unmatched to any gene: 14. The V gene's germline CDR1 is LNHDA and CDR2 SQIVND (reference sequence). CDR3 in amino acids: CASSPHGTGVFGTEAFF. Written as DNA, the CDR3 is TGTGCCAGTAGTCCCCACGGGACAGGGGTTTTTGGAACTGAAGCTTTCTTT.

J is TRBJ1-1 and V is TRBV7-9, with TRBD1 matching over 7 bases. This CDR3 is 14 amino acids long. Losses at the gene ends were 5 bases for V and 1 base for J; bases not matched to a gene: 4. Per the germline V gene, CDR1 is SEHNR and CDR2 is FQNEAQ (reference sequence). The CDR3 coding sequence is TGTGCCAGCAGCGGCCGGGACAGGAACACTGAAGCTTTCTTT. Its protein product is CASSGRDRNTEAFF.

The rearrangement joins TRBV9 to TRBJ1-1; D not certain. CDR3 length: 13 amino acids. Deletions cut 2 bases from V and 6 bases from J, with 11 bases between. Germline V gene lookup returns CDR1 SGDLS and CDR2 YYNGEE. The CDR3 DNA follows: TGTGCCAGCAGCGTTTACGGTGGGGCTGAAGCTTTCTTT. The encoded protein is CASSVYGGAEAFF.

The genes are TRBV28 and TRBJ1-5; D remains unclear. The CDR3 is 13 residues long. V gave up 6 bases and J gave up 7 bases, with 13 bases separating them. CDR1 and CDR2 from the germline V gene are MDHEN and SYDVKM. CDR3 residues: CASSPQRGQPQHF. The CDR3 DNA is TGTGCCAGCAGCCCCCAGAGAGGCCAGCCCCAGCATTTT.

The CDR3 DNA reads TGTGCCAGCAGCGCCGCCACAGGCCCCGGGGAGCTGTTTTTT. Its protein product is CASSAATGPGELFF. V gene TRBV9 combines with J gene TRBJ2-2, with a possible D match to TRBD1 (5 bases). V was pared by 3 bases and J by 6 bases, with 12 bases between. The CDR3 runs 14 residues. The germline V gene has CDR1 SGDLS and CDR2 YYNGEE.

The chain joins TRBV7-9 to TRBJ2-5; perhaps TRBD1 as D (6 bases). The DNA end is a closer match to TRBJ2-7, so the J assignment may be wrong. The CDR3 runs to 14 residues. Looked up from germline, CDR1 is SEHNR and CDR2 is FQNEAQ (reference sequence). CDR3 region: CASSFGQGPHEQYF. The CDR3 DNA follows: TGTGCCAGCAGCTTTGGGCAGGGGCCCCACGAGCAGTACTTC.

V is TRBV19 and J is TRBJ2-2; 7 bases match TRBD2. The J segment lost 3 bases and the V segment lost 5 bases, leaving 18 bases of the junction unmatched. The CDR3 is 19 residues long. The germline V gene encodes CDR1 LNHDA and CDR2 SQIVND (reference sequence). CDR3 region: CASSPRRRDYPLDTGELFF. The CDR3 DNA follows: TGTGCCAGTAGTCCCCGACGCCGGGACTACCCTCTTGACACCGGGGAGCTGTTTTTT.

The chain joins TRBV19 to TRBJ2-7, with D perhaps TRBD2 (6 bases). V lost 5 bases and J lost 3, with 20 bases in between. This CDR3 region has 16 residues. Germline V gives CDR1 LNHDA, CDR2 SQIVND (reference sequence). The DNA for the CDR3 is TGTGCCAGTAGTGTGGGGGACTTTCCCAAGGACTACGAGCAGTACTTC. Encoded protein: CASSVGDFPKDYEQYF.

As concerns this clone: This same CDR3 is encoded by further DNA sequences in the sample. V and J are TRBV9 and TRBJ2-7; D tentatively fits TRBD1 or TRBD2 (5 bases each). The CDR3 length is 14 residues. V lost 0 bases to trimming and J lost 0 bases, with 7 bases between them. From germline, CDR1 is SGDLS and CDR2 YYNGEE. The CDR3 DNA follows: TGTGCCAGCAGCGTAGGAGGGGTCTCCTACGAGCAGTACTTC. This translates into CASSVGGVSYEQYF. The variable domain in full, with the rest retrieved from reference TRBV9 and TRBJ2-7, is DSGVTQTPKHLITATGQRVTLRCSPRSGDLSVYWYQQSLDQGLQFLIQYYNGEERAKGNILERFSAQQFPDLHSELNLSSLELGDSALYFCASSVGGVSYEQYFGPGTRLTVT.

The rearrangement joins TRBV5-6 to TRBJ2-4; 8 positions agree with TRBD1. The CDR3 sequence is 17 residues long. V shed 4 bases and J 3 bases; nucleotides not matched to a gene: 12. The germline V gene has CDR1 SGHDT and CDR2 YYEEEE. CDR3 region: CASSKDRVRGGKNIQYF. CDR3 nucleotides: TGTGCCAGCAGCAAGGACAGGGTTCGAGGTGGCAAAAACATTCAGTACTTC.

This sequence joins TRBV6-1 and TRBJ2-7, with a possible D match to TRBD1 (5 bases). Germline V CDR1 and CDR2: MNHNS, SASEGT. Trimming pared 3 bases from V and 3 bases from J, leaving 9 bases between. The CDR3 runs 13 residues. CDR3: CASSDPTVYEQYF. DNA of the CDR3: TGTGCCAGCAGTGACCCGACAGTCTACGAGCAGTACTTC.

The chain uses TRBV28 and TRBJ2-7; possible D gene TRBD1, 5 bases. This CDR3 spans 15 amino acids. V lost 4 bases, J lost 5 bases, and 18 bases lay in between. The germline gives CDR1 MDHEN, CDR2 SYDVKM. The CDR3 protein is CASSSYQGPWDEQYF. The CDR3 region has the DNA TGTGCCAGCAGTTCTTATCAGGGTCCGTGGGACGAGCAGTACTTC.

The chain recombines TRBV12-5 with TRBJ2-3; 9 nucleotides agree with TRBD1. V lost 1 base and J lost 6; bases outside the gene matches: 5. Germline CDR1 and CDR2: LGHNT and FRNRAP. The CDR3 loop spans 15 amino acids. In DNA, the CDR3 is TGTGCTAGTGGTTTGGGGGGACAGGGTTCCGATACGCAGTATTTT. It codes for CASGLGGQGSDTQYF.

The rearrangement uses TRBV4-1 and TRBJ2-1; TRBD2 is a possible D gene (5 bases). Looked up from germline, CDR1 is MGHRA and CDR2 is YSYEKL. V was trimmed by 3 bases and J by 6 bases, leaving 12 bases between them. This CDR3 has 14 amino acids. The CDR3: CASSQDGRGNEQFF. As DNA, the CDR3 is TGCGCCAGCAGCCAGGATGGACGGGGCAATGAGCAGTTCTTC.

The V and J genes are TRBV2 and TRBJ2-3, with 7 bases that match TRBD2. The V gene's germline CDR1 is SNHLY and CDR2 FYNNEI. V gave up 7 bases and J gave up 1 base; unmatched junction bases: 2. The CDR3 loop spans 13 amino acids. The CDR3 sequence: CASMAGGTDTQYF. DNA for the CDR3: TGTGCCAGCATGGCGGGGGGCACAGATACGCAGTATTTT. The entire variable domain, with the rest obtained from reference TRBV2 and TRBJ2-3, is as follows: EPEVTQTPSHQVTQMGQEVILRCVPISNHLYFYWYRQILGQKVEFLVSFYNNEISEKSEIFDDQFSVERPDGSNFTLKIRSTKLEDSAMYFCASMAGGTDTQYFGPGTRLTVL.

The chain uses TRBV28 and TRBJ2-7, with 11 bases matching TRBD2. Germline values: CDR1 MDHEN, CDR2 SYDVKM. The CDR3 loop spans 16 amino acids. With 5 bases clipped from V and 2 bases from J, the junction kept 8 bases outside the gene matches. This CDR3 reads CASSPGTSGSPYEQYF. The CDR3 DNA reads as TGTGCCAGCAGTCCTGGGACTAGCGGATCGCCCTACGAGCAGTACTTC.

This clone was detected only once. The genes are TRBV2 and TRBJ1-1, with 7 bases matching TRBD1. The CDR3 contains 16 residues. The V gene's germline CDR1 is SNHLY and CDR2 FYNNEI. V lost 7 bases and J lost 3; bases outside the gene matches: 14. The CDR3 is CASTPTAKGADTEAFF. The CDR3 DNA reads as TGTGCCAGCACTCCCACTGCGAAGGGGGCGGACACTGAAGCTTTCTTT.

The V and J genes are TRBV7-6 and TRBJ2-1; 13 bases map to TRBD2. The V and J ends lost 5 bases and 9 bases, in that order; junction bases with no gene match: 10. The CDR3 is 16 residues long. Germline CDR1 and CDR2: SGHVS and FNYEAQ. Here the CDR3 DNA reads TGTGCCAGCAGCCCCGGGACTAGCGGGACAAGCACTGAGCAGTTCTTC. Translation: CASSPGTSGTSTEQFF.

The chain uses TRBV2 and TRBJ2-7; a weak D match, TRBD2 (5 bases). V dropped 4 bases and J dropped 0 bases, with 16 bases sitting between them. CDR1 SNHLY and CDR2 FYNNEI come from the germline V gene. The CDR3 runs to 16 residues. CDR3 sequence reads: CASSGELLGSSYEQYF. CDR3 DNA sequence: TGTGCCAGCAGTGGGGAGTTGTTAGGGAGCTCCTACGAGCAGTACTTC.

This sequence joins TRBV7-9 and TRBJ2-1; 10 bases agree with TRBD2. CDR1 and CDR2 (germline): SEHNR, FQNEAQ (reference sequence). This CDR3 has 15 amino acids. V lost 5 bases and J lost 4; bases outside the gene matches: 5. CDR3 coding DNA: TGTGCCAGCAGCAAACTAGCGGGAATATACAATGAGCAGTTCTTC. Residues: CASSKLAGIYNEQFF.

V and J are TRBV18 and TRBJ1-4; 7 nucleotides match TRBD1. The CDR3 length is 14 residues. V lost 6 bases and J lost 8; bases outside the gene matches: 9. From germline, CDR1 is KGHSH and CDR2 LQKENI. CDR3 DNA sequence: TGTGCCAGCTCTCCCGGGACAGTAGCAGAAAAACTGTTTTTT. This codes for CASSPGTVAEKLFF.